This TCR beta chain comes out of a study of blood T cell repertoires in COVID-19 (dated by TCRdb to 2020 to 2022). Regarding the complete study: Samples covering the acute and convalescent phases of COVID-19 were provided by collaborators in the United States, Italy and Spain. The dataset comprised deeply sampled blood TCRbeta repertoires from subjects exposed to, actively infected with, or recovered from COVID-19. Where available, HLA class I and class II types were obtained from metadata supplied by the sample provider rather than from assay-based typing. The repertoires were made available in a free public database intended to serve as a resource for research on the immune response to SARS-CoV-2. The prospective study material was composed of cDNA or gDNA derived from T cells, B-cell-depleted T cells, or PBMCs. The sample metadata nearly always contained a de-identified subject ID, COVID-19 status, age in years and sex. Samples came from the ongoing ImmuneRACE study (first 160 participants) plus 1,254 subjects from 6 global collaborators. The paper as a whole reports these results and caveats: How much clinical and demographic metadata was included differed by source and by participant, and the metadata was provided uncurated.

The collaborating institutions used their own protocols to collect whole blood in K2EDTA tubes. For TCRbeta analysis, collaborators shipped samples in one of three forms: frozen whole blood, isolated PBMCs, or DNA extracted from either of those sample types. TCRbeta CDR3 regions were amplified from genomic DNA using the immunoSEQ Assay, a bias-controlled multiplex PCR. On the study's bioinformatics: Nucleated cell counts per sample were estimated from amplification of reference gene primers within the assay. To quantify the absolute abundance of each unique TCRbeta CDR3 rearrangement, sequence reads were collapsed and filtered. For each sample, productive Simpson clonality was calculated as the square root of Simpson's diversity index over productive rearrangements. The clones in this table, taken by TCRdb from immuneACCESS, are in-frame only. Not every clone is retained; where verified, under half of the shortfall comes from an unresolved V gene, and the cause of the rest is unknown. V and J calls and clone size are copied from that table; D and trimming were computed from the DNA. This sample has tens of thousands of clones in its table, and 80% to 90% of those were observed once. The ten top clones hold more than 5% of the sample.

V sheds 4 bases and J sheds 4 bases, leaving 20 bases between their ends. The germline V gene yields SGHRS for CDR1 and YFSETQ for CDR2. Measured from the cysteine to the phenylalanine, the CDR3 is 16 residues long. Only the CDR3 DNA is retained, 48 bases long and in frame from the first base. To note about this clone: The specificity of this receptor is unknown. Base qualities were left out, and no much larger clone turns up one base away.

This TCR came from a woman aged 55-69 years with acute or convalescent COVID-19. Specimen: peripheral blood. Recombination joined TRBV5-1 with TRBJ1-2; the D segment could be TRBD1, given 6 matching bases. The DNA sequence reads TGCGCCAGCAGCACCTCCCCGAGGGGGGGCGGCTATGGCTACACCTTC. It codes for CASSTSPRGGGYGYTF.